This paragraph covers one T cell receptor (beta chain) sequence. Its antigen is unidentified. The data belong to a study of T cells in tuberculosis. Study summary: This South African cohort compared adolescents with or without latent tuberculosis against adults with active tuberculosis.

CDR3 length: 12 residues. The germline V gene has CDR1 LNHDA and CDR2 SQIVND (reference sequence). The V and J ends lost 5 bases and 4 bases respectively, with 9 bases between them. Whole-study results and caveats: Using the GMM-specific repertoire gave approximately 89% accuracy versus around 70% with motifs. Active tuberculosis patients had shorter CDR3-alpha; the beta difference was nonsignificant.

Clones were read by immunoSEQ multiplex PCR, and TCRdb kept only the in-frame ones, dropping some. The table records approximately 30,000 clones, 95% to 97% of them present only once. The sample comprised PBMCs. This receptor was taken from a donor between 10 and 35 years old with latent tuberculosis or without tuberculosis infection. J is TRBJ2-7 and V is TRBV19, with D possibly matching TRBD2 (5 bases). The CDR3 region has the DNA TGTGCCAGTAGTCCGTCGGGGTACGAGCAGTACTTC. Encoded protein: CASSPSGYEQYF.